Listed here are 20 T cell receptor beta chains from one sample, sequenced in a study of B cell selection in AIRE deficiency. The assay was immunoSEQ multiplex PCR, and TCRdb's table has in-frame clones only and misses some. The repertoire holds tens of thousands of clones, with roughly 97% as singletons. Sorting defined conventional CD4 T cells as CD4+CD127+. The material sequenced was conventional CD4+ T cells sorted from PBMCs. These receptors originate from a human donor with AIRE deficiency.

The V call is TRBV25-1, the J call TRBJ1-2; perhaps TRBD1 as D (5 bases). The CDR3 covers 13 residues. The V end was cut by 2 bases, the J end by 5 bases, with 9 bases between. The germline CDR1 and CDR2 sequences are MGHDK and SYGVNS. The CDR3 nucleotides are TGTGCCAGCAGTGAAGGGGCAGTATATGGCTACACCTTC. This gives the protein CASSEGAVYGYTF.

V usage is TRBV7-2 and J usage is TRBJ2-7; 9 bases fit TRBD1. The CDR3 is 15 residues long. V lost 6 bases and J lost 1; bases outside the gene matches: 7. Germline CDR1 SGHTA, CDR2 FQGNSA. The CDR3 is CASREGTGFSYEQYF. DNA of the CDR3: TGTGCCAGCAGGGAAGGGACAGGGTTTTCCTACGAGCAGTACTTC.

The chain links TRBV27 to TRBJ2-2; possibly TRBD2 for D (5 bases). Between the trimmed V and J ends, which lost 1 base and 4 bases, there was a span of 7 bases. The V gene's germline CDR1 is MNHEY and CDR2 SMNVEV (reference sequence). The CDR3 totals 14 residues. CDR3 coding DNA: TGTGCCAGCAGTTTATTCGGGATCACCGGGGAGCTGTTTTTT. This gives the protein CASSLFGITGELFF.

V gene TRBV28 combines with J gene TRBJ2-7; 10 bases line up with TRBD2. This CDR3 contains 16 residues. From germline, CDR1 is MDHEN and CDR2 SYDVKM. V lost 4 bases to trimming and J lost 2 bases; unmatched junction nucleotides: 8. In DNA form, the CDR3 reads TGTGCCAGCAGTTCCATAGCGGGAGGCACGGCCTACGAGCAGTACTTC. Protein product: CASSSIAGGTAYEQYF.

The gene calls are TRBV5-1 and TRBJ2-1; TRBD2 aligns across 9 bases. This CDR3 comprises 15 residues. V was clipped by 0 bases and J by 6 bases; unmatched bases: 4. CDR1 is SGHRS, CDR2 YFSETQ, per germline. The CDR3 loop reads CASSLAGTSSNEQFF. The CDR3 DNA reads as TGCGCCAGCAGCTTGGCCGGGACTAGCAGCAATGAGCAGTTCTTC.

The chain carries TRBV27 and TRBJ1-2; D call uncertain. CDR1 is MNHEY and CDR2 is SMNVEV in the germline V gene (reference sequence). V gave up 6 bases and J gave up 8 bases, with 19 bases separating them. The CDR3 is made up of 14 amino acids. The CDR3: CASSFSGIYAGYTF. Written as DNA, the CDR3 is TGTGCCAGCAGCTTTTCGGGGATCTATGCCGGCTACACCTTC.

V gene TRBV5-1 combines with J gene TRBJ2-3; possibly TRBD2 for D (6 bases). CDR3 length: 14 residues. Trimming removed 5 bases at V and 4 bases at J, with 14 bases between. The V gene's germline CDR1 is SGHRS and CDR2 YFSETQ. The CDR3 loop is CASRRLDLPDTQYF. Written as DNA, the CDR3 is TGCGCCAGCAGAAGACTAGATTTGCCAGATACGCAGTATTTT.

This clone was detected once. V usage is TRBV27 and J usage is TRBJ1-3; 10 positions match TRBD1. This CDR3 spans 14 amino acids. J lost 7 bases, V lost 4 bases, and 4 bases had no gene match. CDR1 and CDR2 from the germline V gene are MNHEY and SMNVEV (reference sequence). The CDR3 sequence is CASSSGQGRNTIYF. The CDR3 DNA reads TGTGCCAGCAGTTCGGGACAGGGGCGGAACACCATATATTTT.

The DNA of the CDR3 is TGTGCCAGCAGCACGGGACTAGCGACTGTAGGGAGCGAGGAGCTGTTTTTT. Translating it yields CASSTGLATVGSEELFF. The J gene is TRBJ2-2, the V gene TRBV13, with 10 bases fitting TRBD2. The J segment lost 10 bases and the V segment lost 5 bases, leaving 16 bases of the junction unmatched. The CDR3 extends over 17 amino acids. The germline CDR1 and CDR2 sequences are PRHDT and FYEKMQ (reference sequence).

This rearrangement joins TRBV19 to TRBJ1-5; 8 bases match TRBD1. J was trimmed by 2 bases and V by 7 bases; bases with no gene match: 7. The CDR3 spans 15 residues. Germline assignment: CDR1 LNHDA and CDR2 SQIVND (reference sequence). The CDR3 sequence is CASNFDRGGNQPQHF. Written as DNA, the CDR3 is TGTGCCAGTAACTTTGACAGGGGTGGCAATCAGCCCCAGCATTTT.

The rearrangement joins TRBV7-9 to TRBJ2-7, with TRBD2 identical over 9 bases. V shed 7 bases, J shed 2 bases, and the junction held 9 bases outside the gene matches. The CDR3 runs to 15 residues. Germline CDR1 is SEHNR and CDR2 is FQNEAQ (reference sequence). The CDR3: CASIQAASGTYEQYF. In DNA, the CDR3 is TGTGCCAGCATCCAGGCGGCTAGCGGGACCTACGAGCAGTACTTC.

The chain combines TRBV7-6 with TRBJ2-1, with 13 positions matching TRBD2. V lost 5 bases, J lost 16 bases, and 11 bases stayed unmatched. Germline assignment: CDR1 SGHVS and CDR2 FNYEAQ. The CDR3 is 14 residues long. CDR3 bases: TGTGCCAGCAGCAGTGGACTAGCGGGAGCCGTCCGATTCTTC. Translated: CASSSGLAGAVRFF.

The genes are TRBV5-6 and TRBJ1-1; D perhaps matches TRBD1 (6 bases). Germline V gene data show CDR1 as SGHDT and CDR2 as YYEEEE. The CDR3 extends over 15 amino acids. The V end was cut by 2 bases, the J end by 0 bases, with 11 bases between. CDR3 loop: CASSLTGRMNTEAFF. The CDR3 DNA sequence: TGTGCCAGCAGCTTAACAGGGAGAATGAACACTGAAGCTTTCTTT.

V gene TRBV7-3 combines with J gene TRBJ2-7; 14 bases match TRBD2. V dropped 2 bases and J dropped 4; count of bases not matched to a gene: 13. The CDR3 spans 19 residues. Per the germline V gene, CDR1 is SGHTA and CDR2 is FQGTGA. As DNA, the CDR3 is TGTGCCAGCAGCTTAGGGGGGACATCTGGACTAGCGGGAGGTTACGAGCAGTACTTC. Protein product: CASSLGGTSGLAGGYEQYF.

The J gene is TRBJ1-2, the V gene TRBV28, with unresolved D. There are 13 residues in the CDR3. Looked up from germline, CDR1 is MDHEN and CDR2 is SYDVKM. Trimming shortened V by 3 bases and J by 2 bases, and 7 bases separated the two germline ends. CDR3 nucleotides: TGTGCCAGCAGTTTCGTCCTAAACTATGGCTACACCTTC. Amino acid sequence: CASSFVLNYGYTF.

V usage is TRBV18 and J usage is TRBJ2-7; the D is unclear. The CDR3 runs to 12 residues. V lost 5 bases to trimming and J lost 0 bases, with 5 bases between them. CDR1 is KGHSH and CDR2 is LQKENI in the germline V gene. CDR3 sequence (DNA): TGTGCCAGCTCATTAAGCTCCTACGAGCAGTACTTC. This translates into CASSLSSYEQYF.

The chain combines TRBV28 with TRBJ2-7; possibly TRBD2 for D (6 bases). CDR1 MDHEN and CDR2 SYDVKM come from the germline V gene. The CDR3 is 17 amino acids. V lost 3 bases, J lost 1 base, and 19 bases lay in between. In DNA form, the CDR3 reads TGTGCCAGCAGTTTTAATGTAGTGGGAGGCCAGTCCTACGAGCAGTACTTC. Translating gives CASSFNVVGGQSYEQYF.

The chain links TRBV14 to TRBJ1-3; possibly TRBD1 for D (5 bases). Looked up from germline, CDR1 is SGHDN and CDR2 is FVKESK. The CDR3 runs to 16 residues. Trimming cost V 1 base and J 0 bases, with 10 bases left between them. CDR3 nucleotides: TGTGCCAGCAGCCAAGCCGGGGGACTCTCTGGAAACACCATATATTTT. Residues: CASSQAGGLSGNTIYF. Based on the CDR3 plus reference TRBV14 and TRBJ1-3, the full variable domain is EAGVTQFPSHSVIEKGQTVTLRCDPISGHDNLYWYRRVMGKEIKFLLHFVKESKQDESGMPNNRFLAERTGGTYSTLKVQPAELEDSGVYFCASSQAGGLSGNTIYFGEGSWLTVV.

The rearrangement links TRBV7-2 to TRBJ2-1; D tentatively fits TRBD1 or TRBD2 (7 bases each). With 4 bases removed from V and 8 bases from J, the gap between germline ends came to 18 bases. The CDR3 is made up of 15 amino acids. CDR1 and CDR2 (germline): SGHTA, FQGNSA. The CDR3 DNA reads as TGTGCCAGCAGCTACGGGGGAGGGGGCAGGGATGAGCAGTTCTTC. Protein product: CASSYGGGGRDEQFF.

This chain uses TRBV7-2 with TRBJ2-1; TRBD2 is a possible D gene (6 bases). Per the germline V gene, CDR1 is SGHTA and CDR2 is FQGNSA. The V end was cut by 5 bases, the J end by 12 bases, with 17 bases between. The CDR3 contains 13 residues. The CDR3 nucleotides are TGTGCCAGCAGCGCCGGGACTCCTGCGGGGCAGTTCTTC. Translating gives CASSAGTPAGQFF.